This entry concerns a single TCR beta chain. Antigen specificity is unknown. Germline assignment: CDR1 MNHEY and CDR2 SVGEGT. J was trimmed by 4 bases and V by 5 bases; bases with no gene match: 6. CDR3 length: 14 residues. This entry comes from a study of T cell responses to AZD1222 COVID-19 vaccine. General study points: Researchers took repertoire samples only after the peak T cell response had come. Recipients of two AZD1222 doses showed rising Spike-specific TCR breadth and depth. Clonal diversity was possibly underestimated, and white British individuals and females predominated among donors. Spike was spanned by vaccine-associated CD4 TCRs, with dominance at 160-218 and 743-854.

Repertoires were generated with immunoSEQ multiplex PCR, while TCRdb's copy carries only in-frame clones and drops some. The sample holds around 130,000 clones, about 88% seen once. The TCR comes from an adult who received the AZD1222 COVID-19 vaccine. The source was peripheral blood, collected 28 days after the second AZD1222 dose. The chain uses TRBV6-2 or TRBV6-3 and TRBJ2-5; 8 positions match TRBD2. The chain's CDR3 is CASSDGGALETQYF. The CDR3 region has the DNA TGTGCCAGCAGTGACGGGGGGGCGTTAGAGACCCAGTACTTC.